These T cell receptor beta chains were read from a single sample in a study of T cell responses to AZD1222 COVID-19 vaccine. Data came from immunoSEQ multiplex PCR; TCRdb stores just in-frame clones and leaves some out. The sample holds 100,000 or so clones; about 89% are singletons and the top ten take over 15%. Source: peripheral blood, taken on day 0 of AZD1222 vaccination. Receptors originate from an adult in good health. Each CDR3 is given with its conserved first and last residue. The order of the fields is D gene, V gene, J gene, clone size, CDR3 protein, CDR3 DNA. D genes are given only for firm matches. Rows may omit the clone size; those that give it use once, few, many or a size class.

D: TRBD2; V: TRBV30; J: TRBJ2-1; size: -; CDR3: CAWTRGSGSGEQFF; DNA: TGTGCCTGGACCCGAGGTAGCGGGAGCGGTGAGCAGTTCTTC
D: -; V: TRBV10-2; J: TRBJ1-5; size: -; CDR3: CARPPGLPASSNQPQHF; DNA: TGCGCCAGACCACCGGGGTTACCAGCCTCTAGCAATCAGCCCCAGCATTTT
D: TRBD2; V: TRBV5-1; J: TRBJ2-7; size: -; CDR3: CASSSFYLAGGPGGYEQYF; DNA: TGCGCCAGCAGCTCATTCTATCTAGCGGGAGGGCCGGGGGGATACGAGCAGTACTTC
D: -; V: TRBV5-1; J: TRBJ1-5; size: -; CDR3: CASSLAGGINQPQHF; DNA: TGCGCCAGCAGCTTGGCCGGAGGGATCAATCAGCCCCAGCATTTT
D: TRBD1; V: TRBV6-2/TRBV6-3; J: TRBJ2-7; size: once; CDR3: CASSWTGPSYEQYF; DNA: TGTGCCAGCAGTTGGACAGGGCCTTCCTACGAGCAGTACTTC
D: -; V: TRBV5-1; J: TRBJ1-4; size: -; CDR3: CASSLRLGAGEKLFF; DNA: TGCGCCAGCAGCCTACGGCTAGGGGCGGGGGAAAAACTGTTTTTT
D: TRBD1; V: TRBV5-4; J: TRBJ1-2; size: -; CDR3: CASSEGQGSGYTF; DNA: TGTGCCAGCAGCGAGGGACAGGGATCAGGCTACACCTTC
D: TRBD2; V: TRBV12-5; J: TRBJ2-1; size: -; CDR3: CASTSEGLAGRGEQFF; DNA: TGTGCTAGTACCTCGGAGGGCCTAGCGGGGAGGGGTGAGCAGTTCTTC
D: TRBD2; V: TRBV6-4; J: TRBJ2-2; size: -; CDR3: CASTPGLAGVTGELFF; DNA: TGTGCCAGCACACCGGGACTAGCGGGGGTCACCGGGGAGCTGTTTTTT
D: -; V: TRBV6-5; J: TRBJ2-7; size: few; CDR3: CASSYSSGTGEQYF; DNA: TGTGCCAGCAGTTACTCGTCGGGAACGGGGGAGCAGTACTTC
D: TRBD1; V: TRBV18; J: TRBJ1-3; size: few; CDR3: CASSLGQGSYSGNTIYF; DNA: TGTGCCAGCTCTCTTGGACAGGGAAGTTACTCTGGAAACACCATATATTTT
D: TRBD1; V: TRBV15; J: TRBJ1-2; size: -; CDR3: CATSRGGGENYGYTF; DNA: TGTGCCACCAGCAGAGGAGGGGGCGAGAACTATGGCTACACCTTC
D: -; V: TRBV29-1; J: TRBJ2-7; size: -; CDR3: CSVAKGVSYEQYF; DNA: TGCAGCGTTGCTAAGGGAGTTAGCTACGAGCAGTACTTC
D: TRBD1; V: TRBV11-2; J: TRBJ2-2; size: -; CDR3: CASSSPGQMNTGELFF; DNA: TGTGCCAGCAGCTCTCCGGGACAGATGAACACCGGGGAGCTGTTTTTT
D: -; V: TRBV10-3; J: TRBJ1-1; size: -; CDR3: CATRENTEAFF; DNA: TGTGCCACCCGGGAAAACACTGAAGCTTTCTTT
D: TRBD1; V: TRBV6-4; J: TRBJ1-5; size: -; CDR3: CASRWDRDQPQHF; DNA: TGTGCCAGCAGATGGGACAGGGACCAGCCCCAGCATTTT
D: -; V: TRBV7-9; J: TRBJ2-7; size: -; CDR3: CASSSWKQGYEQYF; DNA: TGTGCCAGCAGCTCCTGGAAACAGGGCTACGAGCAGTACTTC
D: -; V: TRBV11-2; J: TRBJ1-6; size: -; CDR3: CASSLRTVSEDSLHF; DNA: TGTGCCAGCAGCTTAAGGACAGTATCAGAGGATTCCCTCCACTTT
D: -; V: TRBV6-2/TRBV6-3; J: TRBJ1-4; size: -; CDR3: CASSFRRANEKLFF; DNA: TGTGCCAGCAGTTTTCGACGGGCTAATGAAAAACTGTTTTTT
D: -; V: TRBV7-3; J: TRBJ1-2; size: once; CDR3: CASSLDPQYGYTF; DNA: TGTGCCAGCAGCTTGGACCCGCAGTATGGCTACACCTTC
D: -; V: TRBV14; J: TRBJ1-1; size: -; CDR3: CASSQGRRNTEAFF; DNA: TGTGCCAGCAGCCAAGGCCGGAGGAACACTGAAGCTTTCTTT
D: -; V: TRBV7-9; J: TRBJ1-6; size: -; CDR3: CASSSSGQAYSPLHF; DNA: TGTGCCAGCAGCTCCTCGGGGCAGGCTTACTCACCCCTCCACTTT
D: -; V: TRBV6-5; J: TRBJ1-4; size: -; CDR3: CASTINLLSGEKLFF; DNA: TGTGCCAGCACGATTAACCTTTTAAGTGGTGAAAAACTGTTTTTT
D: -; V: TRBV7-9; J: TRBJ1-4; size: -; CDR3: CASSPPPTGHAEKLFF; DNA: TGTGCCAGCAGCCCGCCCCCCACAGGGCATGCTGAAAAACTGTTTTTT
D: -; V: TRBV18; J: TRBJ2-7; size: -; CDR3: CASSPGVSYEQYF; DNA: TGTGCCAGCTCACCAGGAGTGTCCTACGAGCAGTACTTC
D: -; V: TRBV7-3; J: TRBJ1-1; size: -; CDR3: CASSFAQDTEAFF; DNA: TGTGCCAGCAGCTTCGCACAGGACACTGAAGCTTTCTTT
D: -; V: TRBV9; J: TRBJ1-2; size: -; CDR3: CASGGRVYGYTF; DNA: TGTGCCAGCGGGGGGAGGGTCTATGGCTACACCTTC
D: TRBD1; V: TRBV6-5; J: TRBJ2-1; size: -; CDR3: CASGAQGYNEQFF; DNA: TGTGCCAGCGGAGCACAGGGGTACAATGAGCAGTTCTTC
D: -; V: TRBV2; J: TRBJ2-1; size: -; CDR3: CASTGEDSYNEQFF; DNA: TGTGCCAGCACCGGCGAGGACAGCTACAATGAGCAGTTCTTC
D: TRBD2; V: TRBV7-2; J: TRBJ2-5; size: -; CDR3: CASSRGLALETQYF; DNA: TGTGCCAGCAGTCGCGGACTAGCATTAGAGACCCAGTACTTC
D: TRBD1; V: TRBV19; J: TRBJ2-5; size: -; CDR3: CASSGDGQGSRETQYF; DNA: TGTGCCAGTAGTGGGGATGGACAGGGAAGTAGGGAGACCCAGTACTTC
D: -; V: TRBV6-4; J: TRBJ1-1; size: -; CDR3: CASSAGMNTEAFF; DNA: TGTGCCAGCAGTGCGGGTATGAACACTGAAGCTTTCTTT
D: -; V: TRBV2; J: TRBJ2-5; size: -; CDR3: CASLPYGNQETQYF; DNA: TGTGCCAGCTTGCCCTACGGGAACCAAGAGACCCAGTACTTC
D: -; V: TRBV18; J: TRBJ1-1; size: -; CDR3: CASSRDPQRTNTEAFF; DNA: TGTGCCAGCTCCCGGGACCCACAACGGACGAACACTGAAGCTTTCTTT
D: -; V: TRBV5-6; J: TRBJ1-5; size: once; CDR3: CASSSGRISAQHF; DNA: TGTGCCAGCAGTTCGGGACGGATATCAGCCCAGCATTTT
D: -; V: TRBV21-1; J: TRBJ2-1; size: -; CDR3: CASSTPGTDYNEQFF; DNA: TGTGCCAGCAGCACCCCCGGGACAGACTACAATGAGCAGTTCTTC
D: -; V: TRBV4-1; J: TRBJ2-1; size: -; CDR3: CASSKRGLDEQFF; DNA: TGCGCCAGCAGCAAAAGGGGTCTCGATGAGCAGTTCTTC
D: -; V: TRBV5-1; J: TRBJ2-2; size: -; CDR3: CASSLPENGPGELFF; DNA: TGCGCCAGCAGCCTTCCCGAGAACGGGCCCGGGGAGCTGTTTTTT
D: -; V: TRBV7-9; J: TRBJ1-3; size: -; CDR3: CASSLTNGASGNTIYF; DNA: TGTGCCAGCAGCTTAACGAACGGGGCTTCTGGAAACACCATATATTTT
D: -; V: TRBV30; J: TRBJ1-1; size: -; CDR3: CAWTARRETEAFF; DNA: TGTGCCTGGACCGCGCGTCGGGAGACTGAAGCTTTCTTT
D: -; V: TRBV5-1; J: TRBJ1-3; size: -; CDR3: CASSFGRDGNTIYF; DNA: TGCGCCAGCAGCTTCGGCAGGGACGGAAACACCATATATTTT
D: -; V: TRBV19; J: TRBJ2-7; size: -; CDR3: CASSPERRAYEQYF; DNA: TGTGCCAGTAGTCCGGAGAGGAGGGCCTACGAGCAGTACTTC
D: -; V: TRBV7-8; J: TRBJ1-4; size: -; CDR3: CASSFRPAGAPKKLFF; DNA: TGTGCCAGCAGCTTTCGCCCCGCCGGGGCACCGAAAAAACTGTTTTTT
D: -; V: TRBV7-6; J: TRBJ2-7; size: -; CDR3: CASSLSIPPYEQYF; DNA: TGTGCCAGCAGCTTATCGATCCCGCCCTACGAGCAGTACTTC
D: -; V: TRBV6-6; J: TRBJ1-6; size: -; CDR3: CASLSEGSYNSPLHF; DNA: TGTGCCAGCCTGTCCGAGGGCAGCTATAATTCACCCCTCCACTTT
D: -; V: TRBV4-1; J: TRBJ2-5; size: -; CDR3: CASSQGAGRSGETQYF; DNA: TGCGCCAGCAGCCAAGGTGCGGGGAGATCTGGTGAGACCCAGTACTTC
D: -; V: TRBV7-9; J: TRBJ1-1; size: -; CDR3: CASSPWAENTEAFF; DNA: TGTGCCAGCAGCCCCTGGGCCGAGAACACTGAAGCTTTCTTT
D: TRBD2; V: TRBV28; J: TRBJ2-3; size: -; CDR3: CASSLLTSGLTDTQYF; DNA: TGTGCCAGCAGTTTACTGACTAGCGGACTCACAGATACGCAGTATTTT
D: TRBD1; V: TRBV3-1/TRBV3-2; J: TRBJ1-1; size: -; CDR3: CASAQTGGAQTEAFF; DNA: TGTGCCAGCGCCCAGACAGGGGGCGCACAGACTGAAGCTTTCTTT
D: -; V: TRBV11-2; J: TRBJ1-2; size: -; CDR3: CASRPRDLYGYTF; DNA: TGTGCCAGCAGGCCCCGGGACCTCTATGGCTACACCTTC
D: TRBD1; V: TRBV7-9; J: TRBJ1-4; size: -; CDR3: CASSENRGHNEKLFF; DNA: TGTGCCAGCAGCGAAAACAGGGGGCATAATGAAAAACTGTTTTTT
D: -; V: TRBV18; J: TRBJ1-3; size: few; CDR3: CASSPFEGGSSGNTIYF; DNA: TGTGCCAGCTCACCTTTCGAAGGAGGGAGCTCTGGAAACACCATATATTTT
D: TRBD1; V: TRBV18; J: TRBJ2-5; size: -; CDR3: CASSPFQGEETQYF; DNA: TGTGCCAGCTCACCCTTCCAGGGGGAAGAGACCCAGTACTTC